A single sample is the source of the 9 T cell receptor beta chains below, sequenced in a study of blood T cell repertoires in COVID-19. TCRdb's table, derived via immunoSEQ multiplex PCR, lists solely in-frame clones and lacks some. The sample has approximately 160,000 clones; around 86% are singletons. The sample taken for sequencing was peripheral blood. Receptor source: a man in his 70s who had recovered from COVID-19.

The chain combines TRBV12-3 or TRBV12-4 with TRBJ1-2; D unclear. Trimming pared 1 base from V and 7 bases from J, leaving 10 bases between. The CDR3 contains 13 residues. The CDR3: CASSLEPVGGYTF. Written as DNA, the CDR3 is TGTGCCAGCAGTTTAGAGCCTGTCGGTGGCTACACCTTC.

The CDR3 is CASSAGRQGNEQYF. The CDR3, as DNA: TGCGCCAGCAGTGCGGGCCGACAGGGCAACGAGCAGTACTTC. The chain carries TRBV10-1 and TRBJ2-7; 7 nucleotides align to TRBD1. CDR1 and CDR2 from the germline V gene are WNHNN and SYGVQD (reference sequence). The J segment lost 5 bases and the V segment lost 4 bases, leaving 8 bases of the junction unmatched. The CDR3 runs to 14 residues.

The chain links TRBV6-5 to TRBJ2-3; 9 bases are shared with TRBD2. Unmatched junction bases numbered 7, after V lost 8 bases and J lost 4 bases. CDR1 and CDR2 (germline): MNHEY, SVGAGI. This CDR3 contains 14 residues. CDR3 sequence reads: CASGGTSNSDTQYF. CDR3 DNA sequence: TGTGCCAGCGGGGGGACTAGCAACTCAGATACGCAGTATTTT.

V is TRBV2 and J is TRBJ1-2; the D gene is possibly TRBD1 (5 bases). Trimming removed 1 base from V and 10 bases from J, with 13 bases in between. The CDR3 has 13 residues. Germline values: CDR1 SNHLY, CDR2 FYNNEI. The CDR3 nucleotides read TGTGCCAGCAGTGAAGGGGTAGGGGTTTCCTACACCTTC. Translated, it gives CASSEGVGVSYTF. The full variable domain, in which reference TRBV2 and TRBJ1-2 provide the parts outside the CDR3, is EPEVTQTPSHQVTQMGQEVILRCVPISNHLYFYWYRQILGQKVEFLVSFYNNEISEKSEIFDDQFSVERPDGSNFTLKIRSTKLEDSAMYFCASSEGVGVSYTFGSGTRLTVV.

The chain joins TRBV5-5 to TRBJ1-3, with 7 bases that match TRBD1. V trimming: 4 bases; J trimming: 5 bases; junction bases outside the gene matches: 6. Germline values: CDR1 SGHKS, CDR2 YYEKEE (reference sequence). The CDR3 consists of 14 residues. The CDR3 DNA reads as TGTGCCAGCAGCCACAGGGGATCTAGAAACACCATATATTTT. It translates to CASSHRGSRNTIYF. Filled out from reference TRBV5-5 and TRBJ1-3, the complete variable domain reads DAGVTQSPTHLIKTRGQQVTLRCSPISGHKSVSWYQQVLGQGPQFIFQYYEKEERGRGNFPDRFSARQFPNYSSELNVNALLLGDSALYLCASSHRGSRNTIYFGEGSWLTVV.

The rearrangement uses TRBV28 and TRBJ2-7; 12 bases map to TRBD2. This CDR3 contains 14 residues. With 8 bases clipped from V and 6 bases from J, the junction kept 8 bases outside the gene matches. Germline lookup yields CDR1 MDHEN and CDR2 SYDVKM. The CDR3, as DNA: TGTGCCAGCTCCCCCCTAGCGGGAGGGCGCGAGCAGTACTTC. Its protein is CASSPLAGGREQYF.

Remarks on this clone: This same CDR3 is encoded by further DNA sequences in the sample. This chain uses TRBV30 with TRBJ2-1, with TRBD1 matching over 11 bases. The CDR3 runs to 14 residues. CDR1 and CDR2 (germline): GTSNPN, SVGIG (reference sequence). J lost 4 bases, V lost 1 base, and 0 bases had no gene match. The CDR3 sequence: CAWSGDRGYNEQFF. DNA for the CDR3: TGTGCCTGGAGTGGGGACAGGGGGTACAATGAGCAGTTCTTC.

V and J are TRBV19 and TRBJ2-1; a weak D match, TRBD2 (6 bases). Germline V gene data show CDR1 as LNHDA and CDR2 as SQIVND (reference sequence). The length of the CDR3 is 12 residues. With 5 bases removed from V and 9 bases from J, the gap between germline ends came to 11 bases. CDR3 amino acids: CASSPERAEQFF. Here the CDR3 DNA reads TGTGCCAGTAGTCCGGAGCGGGCTGAGCAGTTCTTC.

The chain is built from TRBV30 and TRBJ2-3, with D tentatively TRBD2 (5 bases). Germline V gives CDR1 GTSNPN, CDR2 SVGIG (reference sequence). This CDR3 is built from 14 residues. V lost 2 bases, J lost 0 bases, and 9 bases lay in between. This CDR3 is CAWSRSGSTDTQYF. The CDR3 coding sequence is TGTGCCTGGAGTAGGAGCGGCAGCACAGATACGCAGTATTTT.